The sequence of this T cell receptor beta chain was determined in a study of hypomethylating agent response in myelodysplastic syndrome. Regarding the study as a whole: Lack of age-matching between healthy donors and MDS patients could bias comparison.

Comments on this clone: The target antigen is unknown.

Sequencing used immunoSEQ multiplex PCR; TCRdb keeps in-frame clones, though not all of them. The sample includes 1,500 to 2,000 clones, roughly 90% of them seen just once. The sequences come from bone marrow, collected before or after starting hypomethylating agent treatment for myelodysplastic syndrome (not recorded which). This clonotype was obtained from a human donor with myelodysplastic syndrome.

The CDR3 DNA follows: TGCGCCAGCAGCTTGGTTGTCGGGGGGCCCGGAAACACCATATATTTT. Its translation: CASSLVVGGPGNTIYF. V gene TRBV5-1 combines with J gene TRBJ1-3; a possible D gene is TRBD1 (6 bases). Germline V gives CDR1 SGHRS, CDR2 YFSETQ. This CDR3 region has 16 residues. With 0 bases removed from V and 4 bases from J, the gap between germline ends came to 14 bases.